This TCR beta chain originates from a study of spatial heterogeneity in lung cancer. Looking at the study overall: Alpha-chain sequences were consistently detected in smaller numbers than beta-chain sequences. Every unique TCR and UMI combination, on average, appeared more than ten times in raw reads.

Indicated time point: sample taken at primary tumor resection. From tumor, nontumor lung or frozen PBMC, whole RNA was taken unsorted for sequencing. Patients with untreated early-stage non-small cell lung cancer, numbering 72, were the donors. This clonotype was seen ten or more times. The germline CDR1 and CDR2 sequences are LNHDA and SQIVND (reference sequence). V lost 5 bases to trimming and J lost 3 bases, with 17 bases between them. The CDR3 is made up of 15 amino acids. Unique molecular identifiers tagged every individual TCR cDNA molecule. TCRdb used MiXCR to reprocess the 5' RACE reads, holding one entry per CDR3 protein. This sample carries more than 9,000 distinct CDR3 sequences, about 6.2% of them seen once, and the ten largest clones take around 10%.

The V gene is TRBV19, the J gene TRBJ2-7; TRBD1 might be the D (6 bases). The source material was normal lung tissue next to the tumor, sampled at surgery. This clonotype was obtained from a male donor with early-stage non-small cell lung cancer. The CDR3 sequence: CASSVNRDAYYEQYF. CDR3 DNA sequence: TGTGCCAGTAGTGTAAACAGGGACGCTTACTACGAGCAGTACTTC.